The rows below give T cell receptor beta chains drawn from one sample of a study of blood T cells in healthy people across ages. TCRdb passed the 5' RACE reads through MiXCR, listing each CDR3 protein once. The data hold hundreds of thousands of distinct CDR3 sequences, with around 49% observed a single time. Sequencing used blood. These TCRs come from a woman in her fifties or sixties in good health. The CDR3 runs from the conserved cysteine through the conserved F or W. The order of the fields is CDR3 length, J gene, D gene, clone size, V gene, CDR3 DNA, CDR3 protein. The D gene is left open where the match is weak. Clone size is stated in some rows and not others, as once, few, many or a class when expanded.

>13|TRBJ2-3|NA|few|TRBV14
TGTGCCAGCAGCCAAGAGTACGAAGATACGCAGTATTTT
CASSQEYEDTQYF
>14|TRBJ1-2|NA|NA|TRBV28
TGTGCCAGCAGCCTTCCCGACGGATCCTATGGCTACACCTTC
CASSLPDGSYGYTF
>11|TRBJ2-1|NA|NA|TRBV6-2/TRBV6-3
TGTGCCAGCAAGAATGCGGAGACCCAGTTCTTC
CASKNAETQFF
>12|TRBJ2-3|NA|few|TRBV5-1
TGCGCCAGCAGCTTCCCCTCTAGTACGCAGTATTTT
CASSFPSSTQYF
>12|TRBJ2-2|NA|NA|TRBV7-9
TGTGCCAGCAACCAGAACACCGGGGAGCTGTTTTTT
CASNQNTGELFF
>14|TRBJ2-1|NA|few|TRBV11-2
TGTGCCAGCAGCTTGTTGACTCGCAGGGATGAGCAGTTCTTC
CASSLLTRRDEQFF
>13|TRBJ2-7|NA|NA|TRBV10-3
TGTGCCATCAGTGAGCAGGGGTATAGCGCGCAGTACTTC
CAISEQGYSAQYF
>17|TRBJ2-6|NA|few|TRBV25-1
TGTGCCAGCAGTGAACAAATAGGGAGCTCTGGGGCCAACGTCCTGACTTTC
CASSEQIGSSGANVLTF
>14|TRBJ2-1|TRBD2|NA|TRBV20-1
TGCAGTGCTAGGAGGGTAGCGGGTCAAGGTGAGCAGTTCTTC
CSARRVAGQGEQFF
>11|TRBJ2-5|NA|NA|TRBV6-5
TGTGCCAGCCGACTCTCGCAGGAGCAGTACTTC
CASRLSQEQYF
>14|TRBJ2-7|TRBD1|NA|TRBV6-1
TGTGCCAGCAGTGAAGGGACAGGGATCTACGAGCAGTACTTC
CASSEGTGIYEQYF
>16|TRBJ2-3|NA|NA|TRBV20-1
TGCAGTGCTAGAGATTGGGGGCGGGCTTCCACAGATACGCAGTATTTT
CSARDWGRASTDTQYF
>12|TRBJ1-2|NA|NA|TRBV3-1
TGTGCCAGCAGCCAAAGGCAAGGGGGCTACACCTTC
CASSQRQGGYTF
>13|TRBJ2-5|NA|NA|TRBV6-5
TGTGCCAGCAAAAATGAGAGTTTGGCGACCCAGTACTTC
CASKNESLATQYF
>16|TRBJ2-2|NA|NA|TRBV18
TGTGCCAGCTCACCACTCACAGGCCAAGGGGCCGGGGAGCTGTTTTTT
CASSPLTGQGAGELFF
>16|TRBJ2-3|TRBD2|many|TRBV7-8
TGTGCCAGCACCCCCCCCTTGCGGGAGGGCGCAGATACGCAGTATTTT
CASTPPLREGADTQYF
>15|TRBJ2-2|NA|NA|TRBV5-1
TGCGCCAGTCAAAGACGGACAGACAACACCGGGGAGCTGTTTTTT
CASQRRTDNTGELFF
>16|TRBJ1-1|NA|few|TRBV30
TGTGCCTGGAGTGTTTGGAAGTTGGGGACGTCCACTGAAGCTTTCTTT
CAWSVWKLGTSTEAFF
>16|TRBJ2-5|NA|few|TRBV9
TGTGCCAGCAGCGTAGACCTAGCCGCGTACCAAGAGACCCAGTACTTC
CASSVDLAAYQETQYF
>14|TRBJ2-1|NA|few|TRBV4-3
TGCGCCAGCAGCCAAGACCAATTCTACAATGAGCAGTTCTTC
CASSQDQFYNEQFF
>14|TRBJ2-1|NA|NA|TRBV7-3
TGTGCCAGCAGCTTAAGAGGGGTTCACAATGAGCAGTTCTTC
CASSLRGVHNEQFF
>14|TRBJ2-4|NA|NA|TRBV7-9
TGTGCCAGCAGCCCAGGACAGGGTCCGGGAGGGCAGTACTTC
CASSPGQGPGGQYF